This is a list of T cell receptor beta chains from one sample in a study of blood T cells in healthy people across ages. TCRdb ran MiXCR on the 5' RACE reads and lists one entry per CDR3 protein. The table lists roughly 1,800,000 distinct CDR3 sequences, 49% of them singletons. Sequencing was done on a sample of blood. The source of these receptors is a woman between 40 and 50 years old in good health. Both conserved end residues are part of each CDR3. The order of the fields is D gene, J gene, clone size, V gene, CDR3 protein, CDR3 DNA. The D gene is left open where the match is weak. The size field is filled for only some rows; it gives once, few, many or a size class.

TRBD2 TRBJ2-5 few TRBV4-1 CASSQDQEAGGGPQETQYF TGCGCCAGCAGCCAAGATCAAGAAGCCGGCGGGGGGCCTCAAGAGACCCAGTACTTC
TRBD1 TRBJ1-1 few TRBV6-5 CASSPMTGTGTEAFF TGTGCCAGCAGTCCGATGACAGGGACGGGCACTGAGGCTTTCTTT
. TRBJ2-7 . TRBV7-9 CASGQGDEQYF TGTGCCAGCGGGCAAGGGGACGAGCAGTACTTC
. TRBJ2-3 . TRBV27 CATYSTDTQYF TGTGCCACCTACAGCACAGATACGCAGTATTTT
. TRBJ2-7 once TRBV3-1 CASSYRERSYEQYF TGTGCCAGCAGCTACAGGGAGAGGTCCTACGAGCAGTACTTC
TRBD1 TRBJ2-1 . TRBV20-1 CSASGDSGASYNEQFF TGCAGTGCTAGTGGGGACAGTGGGGCCTCCTACAATGAGCAGTTCTTC
. TRBJ1-2 . TRBV7-9 CASSLAVSPVGYGYTF TGTGCCAGCAGCTTAGCTGTTAGCCCGGTGGGCTATGGCTACACCTTC
TRBD1 TRBJ2-5 . TRBV6-5 CASKQGLQETQYF TGTGCCAGCAAACAGGGGCTCCAAGAGACCCAGTACTTC
TRBD2 TRBJ2-1 few TRBV20-1 CSARVSGGGNEQFF TGCAGTGCTAGAGTTAGCGGGGGGGGTAATGAGCAGTTCTTC
. TRBJ2-1 . TRBV6-2/TRBV6-3 CASTRPDGYNEQFF TGTGCCAGCACCAGACCCGACGGTTACAATGAGCAGTTCTTC
TRBD2 TRBJ2-1 . TRBV7-3 CASSFSGGAMDEQFF TGTGCCAGCAGTTTTAGCGGGGGGGCTATGGATGAGCAGTTCTTC
. TRBJ2-1 . TRBV7-8 CASSLEAARSGEQFF TGTGCCAGCAGCTTAGAGGCGGCTAGAAGTGGGGAGCAGTTCTTC
. TRBJ1-2 . TRBV6-2/TRBV6-3 CASSSDKIYGYTF TGTGCCAGCAGCTCCGACAAGATCTATGGCTACACCTTC
TRBD2 TRBJ2-1 few TRBV27 CASIAGLAGYNEQFF TGTGCCAGCATCGCAGGGCTAGCGGGCTACAATGAGCAGTTCTTC
. TRBJ2-4 . TRBV7-9 CASSLGHGDIQYF TGTGCCAGCAGCCTAGGGCATGGCGACATTCAGTACTTC
TRBD1 TRBJ1-2 once TRBV24-1 CATSGQGASYTF TGTGCCACCAGTGGACAGGGGGCCAGCTACACCTTC
TRBD1 TRBJ2-7 . TRBV6-2/TRBV6-3 CASRAAGTGIYEQYF TGTGCCAGCAGGGCGGCCGGGACAGGAATTTACGAGCAGTACTTC
TRBD1 TRBJ2-2 . TRBV6-2/TRBV6-3 CASSSTGLVTGELFF TGTGCCAGCAGTTCGACAGGGTTAGTCACCGGGGAGCTGTTTTTT
. TRBJ2-5 once TRBV20-1 CSARSEGTYQETQYF TGCAGTGCTAGGAGCGAAGGGACATACCAAGAGACCCAGTACTTC
TRBD2 TRBJ2-7 . TRBV7-8 CASSLGYTSGGITYEQYF TGTGCCAGCAGCTTAGGGTATACTAGCGGGGGGATAACCTACGAGCAGTACTTC
. TRBJ1-2 few TRBV7-3 CASSPPGTLVNYGYTF TGTGCCAGCAGTCCACCCGGGACTCTGGTTAACTATGGCTACACCTTC
. TRBJ1-5 . TRBV19 CASQDNSPNQPQHF TGTGCCAGCCAAGACAACTCGCCAAATCAGCCCCAGCATTTT
TRBD2 TRBJ2-1 . TRBV20-1 CSARDRASGGNEQFF TGCAGTGCTAGAGATAGAGCTAGCGGGGGGAATGAGCAGTTCTTC
TRBD1 TRBJ2-3 . TRBV7-7 CASSLGQGAADTQYF TGTGCTAGCAGCTTGGGGCAGGGGGCGGCAGATACGCAGTATTTT
. TRBJ1-1 few TRBV20-1 CSALGQENTEAFF TGCAGTGCCCTCGGGCAGGAGAACACTGAAGCTTTCTTT
. TRBJ2-5 . TRBV20-1 CSARAGDTRKTQYF TGCAGTGCTAGGGCTGGGGACACCCGTAAGACCCAGTACTTC
. TRBJ1-6 few TRBV28 CASSQGTRNNSPLHF TGTGCTAGCAGCCAAGGGACAAGAAATAATTCACCCCTCCACTTT
TRBD1 TRBJ2-5 few TRBV7-9 CASSSTGGSLETQYF TGTGCCAGCAGCTCGACAGGGGGCTCGCTAGAGACCCAGTACTTC
. TRBJ2-1 . TRBV5-1 CASRGSGRYNEQFF TGCGCCAGCAGGGGAAGCGGGCGATACAATGAGCAGTTCTTC
TRBD2 TRBJ2-3 . TRBV11-2 CASSSPSGGAPGDTQYF TGTGCCAGCAGCTCACCTAGCGGGGGGGCGCCAGGAGATACGCAGTATTTT